The text below deals with one T cell receptor beta chain. The sample belongs to a study of blood T cell repertoires in COVID-19. Study-wide background: Sites in the United States, Italy and Spain provided acute and convalescent COVID-19 samples. PBMCs, B-cell-depleted T cells, or T cells provided the cDNA or gDNA that made up the material.

This CDR3 spans 15 amino acids. The germline V gene has CDR1 LNHDA and CDR2 SQIVND (reference sequence). V shed 7 bases and J shed 1 base, with 14 bases lying between them. Original processing methods: By means of reference gene primer amplification, nucleated cell counts were estimated. The protocol was immunoSEQ multiplex PCR, while the TCRdb copy is restricted to in-frame clones and leaves out a portion. The DNA was the basis for D and trimming; V, J and clone size are from that table. The profile shows 150,000 to 200,000 clones, about four fifths of them singletons. The sequenced material came from peripheral blood. The origin of this receptor is a man in his sixties with active or convalescent COVID-19. V usage is TRBV19 and J usage is TRBJ1-5, with D uncertain. CDR3 bases: TGTGCCAGTACCTCTGGAGCACCAAGCAATCAGCCCCAGCATTTT. This translates into CASTSGAPSNQPQHF.